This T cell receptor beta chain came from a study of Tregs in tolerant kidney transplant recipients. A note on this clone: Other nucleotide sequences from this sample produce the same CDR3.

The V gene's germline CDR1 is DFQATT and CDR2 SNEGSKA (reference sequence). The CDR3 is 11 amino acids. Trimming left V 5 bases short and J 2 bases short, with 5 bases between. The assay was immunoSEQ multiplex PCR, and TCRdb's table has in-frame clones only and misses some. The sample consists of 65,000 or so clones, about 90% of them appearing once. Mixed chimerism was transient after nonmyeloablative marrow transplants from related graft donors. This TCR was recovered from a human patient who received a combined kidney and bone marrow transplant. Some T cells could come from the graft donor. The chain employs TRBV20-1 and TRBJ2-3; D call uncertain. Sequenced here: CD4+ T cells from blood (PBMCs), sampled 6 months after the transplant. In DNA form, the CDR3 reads TGCAGTGCTTCTTTCACAGATACGCAGTATTTT. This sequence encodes CSASFTDTQYF.